Listed below are T cell receptor beta chains from one sample, sequenced in a study of T-cell reconstitution after alpha-beta-depleted transplantation in children. TCRdb reprocessed the PCR reads with MiXCR, giving one entry per CDR3 protein. The table has hundreds of thousands of distinct CDR3 sequences, 10% to 15% seen once. The sequencing used PBMCs, mostly from graft donor cells, collected 360 days after TCRalphabeta/CD19-depleted stem cell transplant. The receptors come from a male patient between 10 and 17 years old who had a stem cell transplant for acute myeloid leukemia, so the T cells may come from the graft donor. CDR3s include the opening cysteine and the closing phenylalanine or tryptophan. The D gene is left open where the match is weak. Size is omitted from some rows. Given values are once, few, many or a class for expanded clones.

V	D	size	J	CDR3	DNA
TRBV7-8	TRBD2	NA	TRBJ2-3	CASSLEGLAGGGAQYF	TGTGCCAGCAGCTTAGAGGGACTAGCGGGAGGCGGTGCGCAGTATTTT
TRBV15	TRBD1	few	TRBJ1-5	CATTPQGARGQPQHF	TGTGCCACCACTCCACAGGGGGCGCGAGGTCAGCCCCAGCATTTT
TRBV29-1	NA	once	TRBJ2-7	CSVEGGAYEQYF	TGCAGCGTTGAAGGAGGGGCCTACGAGCAGTACTTC
TRBV30	NA	few	TRBJ2-1	CAWGGIYEQFF	TGTGCCTGGGGAGGGATTTATGAGCAGTTCTTC
TRBV10-3	TRBD1	NA	TRBJ1-5	CAISEGDRGVGQPQHF	TGTGCCATCAGTGAAGGGGACAGGGGGGTCGGTCAGCCCCAGCATTTT
TRBV20-1	TRBD1	NA	TRBJ1-2	CSASIQGVVTYGYTF	TGCAGTGCTTCCATACAGGGGGTCGTAACCTATGGCTACACCTTC
TRBV12-3/TRBV12-4	NA	few	TRBJ1-1	CASSFSIRLEAFF	TGTGCCAGCAGTTTCTCTATCCGCCTTGAAGCTTTCTTT
TRBV12-3/TRBV12-4	NA	NA	TRBJ2-1	CASSSREGGSYNEQFF	TGTGCCAGCAGCTCGCGAGAAGGGGGCTCCTACAATGAGCAGTTCTTC
TRBV4-3	TRBD2	few	TRBJ2-5	CASSQESTSGSQETQYF	TGCGCCAGCAGCCAAGAGTCGACTAGCGGGAGTCAAGAGACCCAGTACTTC
TRBV7-9	TRBD1	NA	TRBJ1-1	CASSWTGGGTEAFF	TGTGCCAGCAGCTGGACAGGGGGAGGCACTGAAGCTTTCTTT
TRBV11-3	TRBD1	few	TRBJ2-3	CASSFRTGVTDTQYF	TGTGCCAGCAGCTTTCGGACAGGGGTCACAGATACGCAGTATTTT
TRBV3-1	NA	NA	TRBJ2-7	CASSALGHYEQYF	TGTGCCAGCAGCGCTCTGGGCCACTACGAGCAGTACTTC
TRBV28	TRBD1	many	TRBJ1-1	CASSPQTGVFTEAFF	TGTGCCAGCAGCCCTCAGACAGGGGTATTCACTGAAGCTTTCTTT
TRBV10-3	TRBD2	NA	TRBJ2-3	CAISDPSRAGGGDTQYF	TGTGCCATCAGTGACCCCTCTCGAGCGGGAGGCGGGGATACGCAGTATTTT
TRBV7-2	NA	many	TRBJ2-7	CASSLGRQDPYEQYF	TGTGCCAGCAGCTTAGGGAGACAGGATCCCTACGAGCAGTACTTC
TRBV10-3	NA	NA	TRBJ2-7	CAISGVTEQYEQYF	TGTGCCATCAGTGGTGTGACAGAGCAGTACGAGCAGTACTTC
TRBV7-8	NA	NA	TRBJ2-7	CASSLVEGDIAPLEQYF	TGTGCCAGCAGCTTAGTAGAGGGGGACATCGCCCCTCTCGAGCAGTACTTC
TRBV6-2/TRBV6-3	NA	once	TRBJ1-1	CASSHREWGTEAFF	TGTGCCAGCAGTCACAGGGAATGGGGCACTGAAGCTTTCTTT
TRBV11-2	TRBD2	few	TRBJ2-1	CASRGGRAPRTFNEQFF	TGTGCCAGTCGGGGCGGGAGGGCCCCTCGGACCTTCAATGAGCAGTTCTTC
TRBV30	NA	few	TRBJ1-5	CAWTDHEGQPQHF	TGTGCCTGGACCGATCATGAGGGTCAGCCCCAGCATTTT
TRBV21-1	NA	NA	TRBJ2-7	CASSKVPGIAGAGNYEQYF	TGTGCCAGCAGCAAGGTCCCAGGGATTGCAGGGGCTGGCAACTACGAGCAGTACTTC
TRBV3-1	TRBD2	few	TRBJ2-7	CASSLLAGSLAEQYF	TGTGCCAGCAGCCTATTAGCGGGGTCCCTCGCCGAGCAGTACTTC
TRBV7-3	NA	few	TRBJ1-1	CASSLQWNTEAFF	TGTGCCAGCAGCTTACAGTGGAACACTGAAGCTTTCTTT
TRBV9	TRBD2	NA	TRBJ2-1	CASSVLAGETYNEQFF	TGTGCCAGCAGCGTTCTAGCGGGGGAGACCTACAATGAGCAGTTCTTC
TRBV15	NA	NA	TRBJ2-7	CATSRDWGSNEQYF	TGTGCCACCAGCAGAGATTGGGGGTCGAACGAGCAGTACTTC
TRBV18	NA	many	TRBJ2-5	CASSPREETQYF	TGTGCCAGCAGCCCCAGGGAAGAGACCCAGTACTTC
TRBV5-1	NA	NA	TRBJ2-5	CASSLAPLASPEVMAQYF	TGCGCCAGCAGCTTGGCTCCGCTAGCGTCCCCGGAGGTTATGGCCCAGTACTTC
TRBV20-1	NA	NA	TRBJ2-5	CSAPEQETQYF	TGCAGTGCCCCAGAGCAAGAGACCCAGTACTTC
TRBV7-7	NA	NA	TRBJ2-5	CASSLRRPETQYF	TGTGCTAGCAGCTTACGGCGGCCCGAGACCCAGTACTTC
TRBV7-2	NA	few	TRBJ2-5	CASSSQWTPYQETQYF	TGTGCCAGCAGCTCCCAGTGGACGCCTTACCAAGAGACCCAGTACTTC
TRBV14	NA	few	TRBJ2-7	CASSQGRQRGFEQYF	TGTGCCAGCAGCCAAGGCAGGCAACGGGGATTCGAGCAGTACTTC
TRBV6-5	TRBD1	NA	TRBJ2-6	CASSYLDRVFSGANVLTF	TGTGCCAGCAGTTACTTGGACAGGGTTTTCTCTGGGGCCAACGTCCTGACTTTC
TRBV6-5	NA	NA	TRBJ1-1	CASSFSSGGTEAFF	TGTGCCAGCAGTTTTTCCTCGGGAGGCACTGAAGCTTTCTTT
TRBV5-1	TRBD2	NA	TRBJ2-3	CASSLGLAGVADTQYF	TGCGCCAGCAGCTTGGGACTAGCGGGAGTAGCAGATACGCAGTATTTT
TRBV27	TRBD2	few	TRBJ2-7	CASSLKGLAGSEQYF	TGTGCCAGCAGTTTAAAGGGACTAGCAGGAAGCGAGCAGTACTTC
TRBV5-1	TRBD2	many	TRBJ2-3	CASSATSGLAGGDTQYF	TGCGCCAGCAGCGCCACATCGGGACTAGCGGGAGGAGATACGCAGTATTTT
TRBV20-1	NA	NA	TRBJ2-5	CSAYRDVQETQYF	TGCAGTGCTTACCGGGACGTCCAAGAGACCCAGTACTTC
TRBV29-1	TRBD1	few	TRBJ2-7	CSVAQGVYEQYF	TGCAGCGTTGCCCAGGGGGTGTACGAGCAGTACTTC
TRBV7-8	NA	many	TRBJ1-2	CASSLGAGLLYGYTF	TGTGCCAGCAGCTTAGGGGCAGGGCTCCTCTATGGCTACACCTTC
TRBV12-3/TRBV12-4	NA	few	TRBJ1-5	CASTPDRNYNQPQHF	TGTGCCAGCACCCCAGACAGGAACTACAATCAGCCCCAGCATTTT
TRBV19	TRBD2	many	TRBJ2-1	CASSIIPGTSGSNEQFF	TGTGCCAGTAGTATCATCCCCGGGACTAGCGGGTCCAATGAGCAGTTCTTC
TRBV5-1	NA	NA	TRBJ2-7	CASSFLDTYEQYF	TGCGCCAGCAGCTTTTTGGATACCTACGAGCAGTACTTC
TRBV5-1	TRBD2	few	TRBJ2-5	CASSPGTSGTFSQETQYF	TGCGCCAGCAGCCCAGGGACTAGCGGGACTTTCAGCCAAGAGACCCAGTACTTC
TRBV5-1	TRBD2	NA	TRBJ2-1	CASSLLASGAYNEQFF	TGCGCCAGCAGCCTCCTCGCTAGCGGGGCTTACAATGAGCAGTTCTTC
TRBV6-2/TRBV6-3	NA	NA	TRBJ1-5	CASSTDSYSNQPQHF	TGTGCCAGCAGTACGGACAGTTATAGCAATCAGCCCCAGCATTTT
TRBV5-1	TRBD2	NA	TRBJ2-1	CASSMIAGVTYNEQFF	TGCGCCAGCAGCATGATAGCGGGAGTGACCTACAATGAGCAGTTCTTC
TRBV10-2	TRBD2	NA	TRBJ2-5	CASSVIGLAVQETQYF	TGCGCCAGCAGCGTAATCGGACTAGCGGTCCAAGAGACCCAGTACTTC
TRBV6-1	NA	few	TRBJ2-3	CASSGPRGTDTQYF	TGTGCCAGCAGCGGGCCCAGAGGGACAGATACGCAGTATTTT
TRBV6-1	TRBD2	NA	TRBJ2-7	CASSRDYLSEQYF	TGTGCCAGCAGTCGGGACTATTTGAGCGAGCAGTACTTC
TRBV19	TRBD1	NA	TRBJ2-2	CASSTPTGFTGELFF	TGTGCCAGTAGTACTCCGACAGGGTTCACCGGGGAGCTGTTTTTT
TRBV15	NA	few	TRBJ2-5	CATSGRGEIFQETQYF	TGTGCCACCAGCGGGAGAGGGGAAATATTCCAAGAGACCCAGTACTTC
TRBV10-3	TRBD2	many	TRBJ2-5	CAISESMAGGQETQYF	TGTGCCATCAGTGAGTCGATGGCGGGGGGCCAAGAGACCCAGTACTTC
TRBV12-3/TRBV12-4	NA	few	TRBJ1-1	CASSLVGQGYTEAFF	TGTGCCAGCAGTTTAGTCGGGCAGGGTTACACTGAAGCTTTCTTT
TRBV20-1	TRBD2	many	TRBJ2-2	CSARDRLAGNTGELFF	TGCAGTGCTAGAGATCGGCTAGCGGGAAACACCGGGGAGCTGTTTTTT